What follows are 20 T cell receptor beta chains derived from one specimen sequenced in a study of T cell clonality in common variable immunodeficiency. General observations from the study: Common variable immunodeficiency TCR beta sequences reportedly had fewer deletions and N-nucleotide insertions.

Profiling relied on immunoSEQ multiplex PCR, and the TCRdb table lists in-frame clones only, not all of them. This sample has over 15,000 clones, each found more than once. These receptors' targets are unknown. Sequences were obtained from peripheral blood mononuclear cells. These receptors were collected from a human donor with common variable immunodeficiency.

This clone was counted at least ten times. The read finishes 3 residues shy of the CDR3 end, and the germline J gene is used to complete it. The V and J genes are TRBV20-1 and TRBJ1-5; possibly TRBD1 for D (5 bases). Per the germline V gene, CDR1 is DFQATT and CDR2 is SNEGSKA (reference sequence). The CDR3 sequence is 16 residues long. Deletions cut 3 bases from V and 6 bases from J, with 21 bases between. The sequenced part of the CDR3 DNA is TGCAGTGCTAGCGGGGGGTTTCTGGAGGGCGCTCAGCCC. Encoded protein: CSASGGFLEGAQP. The full CDR3 protein reads CSASGGFLEGAQPQHF.

In regard to this clone: Read sequence stops 3 residues before the CDR3 end, and the germline J gene provides the missing end. V is TRBV7-9 and J is TRBJ2-7; D is undetermined. The CDR3 sequence is 14 residues long. V gave up 7 bases and J gave up 1 base, with 14 bases separating them. CDR1 is SEHNR and CDR2 is FQNEAQ in the germline V gene (reference sequence). CDR3 in amino acids: CASTSATGSYEQYF. Partial CDR3 DNA: TGTGCCAGCACCTCCGCGACTGGATCCTACGAG.

This clone was seen at least ten times. Compared with germline, one end of the junction differs, possibly owing to a read error. The read falls 3 residues short of the CDR3 end, and the missing part is taken from the germline J gene. Distinct nucleotide sequences in the sample also encode this CDR3. The V gene is TRBV7-9, the J gene TRBJ2-4; D possibly corresponds to TRBD2 (5 bases). Germline V gene data show CDR1 as SEHNR and CDR2 as FQNEAQ (reference sequence). The CDR3 runs 12 residues. Partial CDR3 DNA: TGCGCCAGCAGCTTAGCGCCGGGCATT. This translates into CASSLAPGI. The whole CDR3 protein is CASSLAPGIQYF.

This clone was detected a few times. With the read ending 3 residues before the CDR3 end, the germline J gene is used to fill in that end. The chain recombines TRBV2 with TRBJ2-1; D possibly corresponds to TRBD1 (6 bases). The CDR3 contains 16 residues. Germline loops: CDR1 SNHLY, CDR2 FYNNEI. Trimming left V 5 bases short and J 5 bases short, with 19 bases between. This CDR3 reads CASSLQGAQNNNEQFF. CDR3 bases read: TGTGCCAGCAGTCTACAGGGTGCCCAGAACAACAATGAG. The entire variable domain, with the rest obtained from reference TRBV2 and TRBJ2-1, is as follows: EPEVTQTPSHQVTQMGQEVILRCVPISNHLYFYWYRQILGQKVEFLVSFYNNEISEKSEIFDDQFSVERPDGSNFTLKIRSTKLEDSAMYFCASSLQGAQNNNEQFFGPGTRLTVL.

In its sample, this clone was seen many times. The missing CDR3 end, 3 residues past where the read stops, is filled in from the germline J gene. The chain combines TRBV19 with TRBJ1-6; D gene uncertain. The V end lost 8 bases, the J end lost 7 bases, and 15 bases lay between the germline ends. The CDR3 length is 14 residues. Germline V CDR1 and CDR2: LNHDA, SQIVND (reference sequence). CDR3 DNA (partial): TGTGCCAGTTCTGTACGGGCGGGAAATTCACCC. The encoded protein is CASSVRAGNSP. The CDR3 in full is CASSVRAGNSPLHF.

In regard to this clone: The read stops 3 residues short of the end of the CDR3; the missing end is completed from the germline J gene. This chain connects TRBV6-2 or TRBV6-3 to TRBJ2-3; D is uncertain. There are 16 residues in the CDR3. V was cut by 5 bases and J by 5 bases, with 20 bases left in between. Germline-derived CDR1 and CDR2 are MNHEY and SVGEGT. The CDR3: CASSTDSKSLGDTQYF. CDR3 DNA (partial): TGTGCCAGCAGTACCGACTCTAAAAGCTTGGGAGATACG.

The table lists this clone with a few counts. Mismatch with germline at one junction end may stem from a read error. The sequence runs out 3 residues before the end of the CDR3; the remainder is reconstructed from the germline J gene. The V gene is TRBV7-8, the J gene TRBJ2-7; D is perhaps TRBD2 (5 bases). The CDR3 has 14 residues. CDR1 is SGHVS and CDR2 is FQNEAQ in the germline V gene. The covered CDR3 bases are TGTGCCGGCAGCTTAGCGCTGGCTTCCTACGAG. Its translation is CAGSLALASYE. In full, the CDR3 is CAGSLALASYEQYF.

This clone was seen more than once but under ten times. The DNA ends 3 residues before the CDR3 does, and the rest of the CDR3 is filled in from the germline J gene. V usage is TRBV5-1 and J usage is TRBJ2-1; D not resolved. The germline V gene encodes CDR1 SGHRS and CDR2 YFSETQ. The CDR3 runs to 16 residues. Trimming left V 4 bases short and J 0 bases short, with 14 bases between. The CDR3 here is CASSLIAGISYNEQFF. Partial CDR3 DNA: TGCGCCAGCAGCCTGATAGCTGGTATCTCCTACAATGAG.

This clone showed up just a few times. The CDR3 is cut off 3 residues early in the read; its end comes from the germline J gene. The chain recombines TRBV20-1 with TRBJ2-1, with 14 bases identical to TRBD2. The length of the CDR3 is 14 residues. Losses at the gene ends were 6 bases for V and 4 bases for J; bases not matched to a gene: 2. Germline V gives CDR1 DFQATT, CDR2 SNEGSKA (reference sequence). Partial CDR3 DNA: TGCAGTGCAGGACTAGCGGGAGGATACAATGAG. Protein product: CSAGLAGGYNE. The whole CDR3 is CSAGLAGGYNEQFF.

This clone has a handful of counts. CDR3 region: CASSPGQVARELFF. Partial CDR3 DNA: TGTGCCAGCAGCCCAGGGCAGGTAGCAAGGGAG. The chain carries TRBV7-2 and TRBJ2-2, with a tentative D call TRBD1 (5 bases). Read sequence stops 3 residues before the CDR3 end, and the germline J gene provides the missing end. The CDR3 consists of 14 residues. Germline V CDR1 and CDR2: SGHTA, FQGNSA. With 5 bases removed from V and 9 bases from J, the gap between germline ends came to 16 bases.

This clone occurred many times. The read is 3 residues too short to cover the CDR3 end, so that end is filled in from the germline J gene. The V and J genes are TRBV30 and TRBJ2-3; 8 positions agree with TRBD2. CDR1 GTSNPN and CDR2 SVGIG come from the germline V gene (reference sequence). The CDR3 has 15 amino acids. V was clipped by 2 bases and J by 2 bases; unmatched bases: 6. This CDR3 is CAWSSSGGPTDTQYF. CDR3 DNA (partial): TGTGCCTGGAGTTCATCGGGGGGGCCCACAGATACG.

This clone was seen at least ten times. Read sequence stops 3 residues before the CDR3 end, and the germline J gene provides the missing end. The chain uses TRBV12-3 or TRBV12-4 and TRBJ2-3, with TRBD2 matching 10 bases. The CDR3 consists of 18 residues. The junction had 14 bases not matched to a gene; V was cut back by 8 bases and J by 0 bases. The covered CDR3 bases are TGTGCCAGCGCACCTCGGGTAGCGGGGGGAACTAGCACAGATACG. This gives the protein CASAPRVAGGTSTDT. The whole CDR3 region reads CASAPRVAGGTSTDTQYF.

In this sample, this clone turned up many times. The read terminates 3 residues before the CDR3 end, so the remaining end is supplied by the germline J gene. This chain connects TRBV20-1 to TRBJ2-5, with D unclear. V lost 3 bases to trimming and J lost 5 bases, with 13 bases between them. The CDR3 spans 13 residues. Germline CDR1 and CDR2: DFQATT and SNEGSKA (reference sequence). The DNA read from the CDR3 is TGCAGTGCTAGCGCAGGCCCTGGGGAGACC. It yields the protein CSASAGPGET. The complete CDR3 sequence is CSASAGPGETQYF.

This clone appeared many times. The sequenced fragment ends 3 residues before the CDR3 boundary, so the rest is inferred from the germline J gene. The rearrangement joins TRBV18 to TRBJ1-1; 9 positions agree with TRBD1. CDR3 length: 13 residues. J was trimmed by 5 bases and V by 6 bases; bases with no gene match: 4. Germline V gene lookup returns CDR1 KGHSH and CDR2 LQKENI. The CDR3 reads CASSRDRETEAFF. Incomplete CDR3 DNA: TGTGCCAGCTCTCGGGACAGGGAAACTGAA.

As for this clone: The sequence runs out 3 residues before the end of the CDR3; the remainder is reconstructed from the germline J gene. The gene calls are TRBV11-3 and TRBJ2-2; 8 nucleotides line up with TRBD2. CDR3 length: 13 residues. V lost 5 bases to trimming and J lost 6 bases; unmatched junction nucleotides: 2. Per the germline V gene, CDR1 is SGHNT and CDR2 is YENEEA. The CDR3 DNA, read in part, is TGTGCCAGCAGCGGGACTAGTTCCGGGGAG. Amino acid sequence: CASSGTSSGE. Given in full, the CDR3 is CASSGTSSGELFF.

By proportion, this clone is medium-sized. Read coverage stops 3 residues before the CDR3 terminus; the germline J gene supplies the remainder. This chain connects TRBV2 to TRBJ2-7; D is ambiguous. This CDR3 has 12 residues. Germline CDR1 is SNHLY and CDR2 is FYNNEI. The ends were cut back, 0 bases at V and 6 bases at J, with 6 bases in the middle. This CDR3 is CASSEAPREQYF. CDR3 DNA (partial): TGTGCCAGCAGTGAAGCCCCCCGCGAG.

There are a few counts of this clone. The read ends 3 residues shy of where the CDR3 ends; the end is completed using the germline J gene. This chain links TRBV18 with TRBJ2-5; 7 bases fit TRBD2. CDR1 and CDR2 (germline): KGHSH, LQKENI. Trimming at V came to 4 bases and at J to 5 bases, leaving 7 bases not matched to a gene. This CDR3 has 14 residues. The CDR3 protein is CASSRPSGMETQYF. The CDR3 bases that were read are TGTGCCAGCTCACGACCCAGCGGGATGGAGACC.

In this sample, this clone turned up many times. The read falls 3 residues short of the CDR3 end, and the missing part is taken from the germline J gene. The chain carries TRBV18 and TRBJ2-2, with D perhaps matching TRBD1 or TRBD2 (5 bases each). V was shortened by 3 bases and J by 5 bases, with 16 bases between the two germline ends. The CDR3 has 16 residues. The germline CDR1 and CDR2 sequences are KGHSH and LQKENI. The part of the CDR3 DNA that was read is TGTGCCAGCTCACCGCCGGCAGGGAGAGAGACCGGGGAG. This codes for CASSPPAGRETGE. The entire CDR3 is CASSPPAGRETGELFF.

This clone was seen only a few times. The observed sequence ends 3 residues before the CDR3 terminus, with the missing tail filled in from the germline J gene. The chain links TRBV20-1 to TRBJ2-3, with TRBD2 matching 11 bases. V lost 2 bases, J lost 5 bases, and 6 bases stayed unmatched. Germline CDR1 DFQATT, CDR2 SNEGSKA (reference sequence). The CDR3 consists of 15 residues. Here the CDR3 reads CSARPLAGGGDTQYF. The part of the CDR3 DNA that was read is TGCAGTGCTAGACCCCTAGCGGGAGGAGGAGATACG.

This clone appeared many times. Read data end 3 residues before the CDR3 end; the end is taken from the germline J gene. J is TRBJ2-3 and V is TRBV19, with 11 nucleotides matching TRBD2. Germline lookup yields CDR1 LNHDA and CDR2 SQIVND (reference sequence). This CDR3 has 18 residues. With 4 bases clipped from V and 0 bases from J, the junction kept 9 bases outside the gene matches. The CDR3: CASSTQGLADPSTDTQYF. The sequenced CDR3 bases are TGTGCCAGTAGTACTCAGGGACTAGCGGACCCTAGCACAGATACG.